One sample yielded the 22 T cell receptor beta chains listed below, sequenced in a study of T cell repertoires in cytomegalovirus infection. One entry per CDR3 protein, called by TCRdb with MiXCR from the reads. This table holds 310,000 or so distinct CDR3 sequences, 15% to 20% found once. The sequencing input was PBMCs. The receptors were sampled from a human donor in good health (CMV status not recorded). Some clones in this sample may be carry-over from other donors' samples.

This clonotype appeared a few times. This chain links TRBV6-2 or TRBV6-3 with TRBJ2-3; the D call may be TRBD1 or TRBD2 (7 bases each). The germline V and J ends were trimmed by 8 bases and 3 bases, with 12 bases remaining between them. There are 13 residues in the CDR3. Germline CDR1 and CDR2: MNHEY and SVGEGT. This CDR3 reads CASERDRTDTQYF. The CDR3 DNA reads TGTGCCAGCGAGCGGGACAGAACAGATACGCAGTATTTT.

This clonotype came up a few times. The chain is built from TRBV6-5 and TRBJ1-2; the match to TRBD1 covers 9 bases. The CDR3 sequence is 16 residues long. Germline V gene sequence: CDR1 MNHEY, CDR2 SVGAGI. Unmatched junction bases numbered 12, after V lost 4 bases and J lost 6 bases. In DNA, the CDR3 is TGTGCCAGCAGTTGGGGACAGGGCACAATCAAGAATGGCTACACCTTC. Protein product: CASSWGQGTIKNGYTF.

The chain employs TRBV20-1 and TRBJ1-2; D is undetermined. The CDR3 is 10 amino acids. Trimming removed 7 bases at V and 4 bases at J, with 7 bases between. Germline lookup yields CDR1 DFQATT and CDR2 SNEGSKA (reference sequence). CDR3 nucleotide sequence: TGCAGTGGCGGGTTCTATGGCTACACCTTC. It translates to CSGGFYGYTF.

This clonotype was seen at least ten times. The chain recombines TRBV12-3 or TRBV12-4 with TRBJ2-3; TRBD2 matches at 9 bases. CDR3 length: 15 residues. V lost 10 bases to trimming and J lost 2 bases; unmatched junction nucleotides: 10. The CDR3: CATYASGANTDTQYF. For the CDR3, the DNA is TGTGCCACCTACGCTAGCGGGGCTAACACAGATACGCAGTATTTT.

This clonotype was detected only once. This chain joins TRBV4-3 and TRBJ1-4, with D possibly TRBD1 on 5 matching bases. The CDR3 consists of 16 residues. The V end was cut by 4 bases, the J end by 4 bases, with 16 bases between. Germline V CDR1 and CDR2: LGHNA, YSLEER. The DNA for the CDR3 is TGCGCCAGCAGCCTCGAACTGGGGGGTGTTAATGAAAAACTGTTTTTT. This codes for CASSLELGGVNEKLFF.

This clonotype was seen only a few times. The gene calls are TRBV12-3 or TRBV12-4 and TRBJ1-1, with D hard to call. V gave up 8 bases and J gave up 9 bases, with 22 bases separating them. This CDR3 spans 14 amino acids. CDR3 coding DNA: TGTGCCAGCCGCGACTTAGGACGGGCTAACAAAGCTTTCTTT. Its translation: CASRDLGRANKAFF.

This clonotype occurred many times. This rearrangement joins TRBV19 to TRBJ1-5, with TRBD1 as a possible D gene (5 bases). V was trimmed by 5 bases and J by 7 bases, leaving 15 bases between them. The germline gives CDR1 LNHDA, CDR2 SQIVND (reference sequence). This CDR3 comprises 14 residues. For the CDR3, the DNA is TGTGCCAGTAGTTCGGGACTTTGGGACCAGCCCCAGCATTTT. Translating it yields CASSSGLWDQPQHF. The full variable domain, in which reference TRBV19 and TRBJ1-5 provide the parts outside the CDR3, is DGGITQSPKYLFRKEGQNVTLSCEQNLNHDAMYWYRQDPGQGLRLIYYSQIVNDFQKGDIAEGYSVSREKKESFPLTVTSAQKNPTAFYLCASSSGLWDQPQHFGDGTRLSIL.

This clonotype was recorded at least ten times. The chain carries TRBV6-2 or TRBV6-3 and TRBJ2-3; TRBD2 agrees at 8 bases. Trimming at V came to 3 bases and at J to 1 base, leaving 3 bases not matched to a gene. This CDR3 is built from 15 residues. Germline V gene sequence: CDR1 MNHEY, CDR2 SVGEGT. The CDR3 sequence is CASSYWRGGTDTQYF. The CDR3 nucleotides read TGTGCCAGCAGTTATTGGCGGGGGGGCACAGATACGCAGTATTTT.

This clonotype was seen ten or more times. This chain joins TRBV7-2 and TRBJ1-1, with no clear D. V dropped 6 bases and J dropped 3 bases, with 11 bases sitting between them. The CDR3 totals 13 residues. Germline V gene lookup returns CDR1 SGHTA and CDR2 FQGNSA. The DNA of the CDR3 is TGTGCCAGCAGTAACCAGCGGGACACTGAAGCTTTCTTT. Its translation: CASSNQRDTEAFF. Drawing the rest from reference TRBV7-2 and TRBJ1-1, the complete variable domain is GAGVSQSPSNKVTEKGKDVELRCDPISGHTALYWYRQSLGQGLEFLIYFQGNSAPDKSGLPSDRFSAERTGGSVSTLTIQRTQQEDSAVYLCASSNQRDTEAFFGQGTRLTVV.

This clonotype appeared many times. This chain links TRBV6-1 with TRBJ2-3, with 7 nucleotides matching TRBD1. Germline CDR1 and CDR2: MNHNS and SASEGT. The CDR3 consists of 14 residues. V gave up 6 bases and J gave up 1 base; unmatched junction bases: 4. The DNA for the CDR3 is TGTGCCAGCAGGGCTGGACAGGGCACAGATACGCAGTATTTT. Its protein product is CASRAGQGTDTQYF.

This clonotype came up many times. The chain carries TRBV7-2 and TRBJ2-3, with D unresolved. Germline V CDR1 and CDR2: SGHTA, FQGNSA. Trimming cost V 3 bases and J 3 bases, with 7 bases left between them. The CDR3 runs to 13 residues. The CDR3 bases are TGTGCCAGCAGCTTTTCGTTAACAGATACGCAGTATTTT. It is translated as CASSFSLTDTQYF. The full variable domain, rest sourced from reference TRBV7-2 and TRBJ2-3, is GAGVSQSPSNKVTEKGKDVELRCDPISGHTALYWYRQSLGQGLEFLIYFQGNSAPDKSGLPSDRFSAERTGGSVSTLTIQRTQQEDSAVYLCASSFSLTDTQYFGPGTRLTVL.

This clonotype was counted at least ten times. The chain is built from TRBV6-6 and TRBJ2-1; D remains unclear. Germline values: CDR1 MNHNY, CDR2 SVGAGI (reference sequence). V was pared by 0 bases and J by 4 bases, with 25 bases between. The CDR3 has 20 residues. Here the CDR3 DNA reads TGTGCCAGCAGTTACTCGAAAGGTTCCCCGGGTCTTAGGTCTTACAATGAGCAGTTCTTC. Amino acid sequence: CASSYSKGSPGLRSYNEQFF.

This clonotype was found many times. The chain combines TRBV28 with TRBJ1-5; no firm D call. The CDR3 sequence is 15 residues long. V was cut by 3 bases and J by 3 bases, with 12 bases left in between. From germline, CDR1 is MDHEN and CDR2 SYDVKM. The CDR3 sequence: CASSFPGRINQPQHF. Written as DNA, the CDR3 is TGTGCCAGCAGTTTTCCCGGCAGAATCAATCAGCCCCAGCATTTT.

The chain couples TRBV20-1 to TRBJ2-7; D tentatively reads TRBD1 or TRBD2 (5 bases each). V lost 2 bases, J lost 5 bases, and 13 bases lay in between. Per the germline V gene, CDR1 is DFQATT and CDR2 is SNEGSKA (reference sequence). This CDR3 is 13 amino acids long. CDR3 protein: CSARLGGLDEQYF. The CDR3 coding sequence is TGCAGTGCTAGACTTGGGGGTCTTGACGAGCAGTACTTC.

This chain links TRBV7-2 with TRBJ1-1; 8 bases match TRBD1. V was clipped by 5 bases and J by 3 bases; unmatched bases: 8. Germline-derived CDR1 and CDR2 are SGHTA and FQGNSA. This CDR3 region has 15 residues. This chain's CDR3 is CASSTLGGQDTEAFF. The CDR3 nucleotides are TGTGCCAGCAGCACGCTAGGGGGACAGGACACTGAAGCTTTCTTT.

The chain employs TRBV7-6 and TRBJ2-2; weak D call: TRBD1 (6 bases). V lost 1 base and J lost 2, with 14 bases in between. The CDR3 sequence is 17 residues long. CDR1 and CDR2 (germline): SGHVS, FNYEAQ. The DNA for the CDR3 is TGTGCCAGCAGCTTAGTTTTGAGGGGGAAAAACACCGGGGAGCTGTTTTTT. Encoded protein: CASSLVLRGKNTGELFF.

This clonotype has ten or more counts. The chain recombines TRBV3-1 with TRBJ2-3, with 7 bases identical to TRBD1. The germline CDR1 and CDR2 sequences are LGHDT and YNNKEL (reference sequence). The CDR3 contains 14 residues. Unmatched junction bases numbered 4, after V lost 4 bases and J lost 3 bases. This CDR3 reads CASSRQGDTDTQYF. The CDR3 coding sequence is TGTGCCAGCAGCCGACAGGGAGATACAGATACGCAGTATTTT.

This clonotype was observed a handful of times. The V gene is TRBV7-3, the J gene TRBJ2-5; 10 bases are shared with TRBD2. The CDR3 is 15 amino acids. Germline CDR1 is SGHTA and CDR2 is FQGTGA. The V segment lost 2 bases and the J segment 4 bases; nucleotides outside the gene matches: 4. DNA of the CDR3: TGTGCCAGCAGCTTACGCAGCGGGGGGGGAGAGACCCAGTACTTC. It yields the protein CASSLRSGGGETQYF.

This clonotype was observed many times. The V and J genes are TRBV20-1 and TRBJ2-5, with D perhaps TRBD1 or TRBD2 (5 bases each). From germline, CDR1 is DFQATT and CDR2 SNEGSKA (reference sequence). The CDR3 length is 14 residues. The V gene lost 3 bases and the J gene lost 2 bases, with 13 bases spanning the gap. The CDR3 bases are TGCAGTGCTAGGAGGGCGACAGATCAAGAGACCCAGTACTTC. Encoded protein: CSARRATDQETQYF.

This chain links TRBV12-3 or TRBV12-4 with TRBJ2-1; D unclear. Trimming shortened V by 4 bases and J by 6 bases, and 22 bases separated the two germline ends. The CDR3 has 17 residues. CDR3 protein: CASSSPPPGLRLNEQFF. Here the CDR3 DNA reads TGTGCCAGCAGTTCCCCCCCCCCCGGGTTGAGGCTCAATGAGCAGTTCTTC.

This chain links TRBV11-2 with TRBJ2-7; TRBD2 matches at 7 bases. Germline V CDR1 and CDR2: SGHAT, FQNNGV. This CDR3 is 12 amino acids long. J gave up 6 bases and V 3 bases, and 2 bases lay outside the gene matches. The CDR3, as DNA: TGTGCCAGCAGCTTCACGGGGGGCGAGCAGTACTTC. Its protein is CASSFTGGEQYF.

This clonotype was counted at least ten times. V gene TRBV7-3 combines with J gene TRBJ2-2; D unclear. The CDR3 spans 14 residues. The ends were cut back, 0 bases at V and 0 bases at J, with 2 bases in the middle. CDR1 and CDR2 from the germline V gene are SGHTA and FQGTGA. The CDR3 loop reads CASSLTPNTGELFF. The DNA of the CDR3 is TGTGCCAGCAGCTTAACCCCGAACACCGGGGAGCTGTTTTTT.